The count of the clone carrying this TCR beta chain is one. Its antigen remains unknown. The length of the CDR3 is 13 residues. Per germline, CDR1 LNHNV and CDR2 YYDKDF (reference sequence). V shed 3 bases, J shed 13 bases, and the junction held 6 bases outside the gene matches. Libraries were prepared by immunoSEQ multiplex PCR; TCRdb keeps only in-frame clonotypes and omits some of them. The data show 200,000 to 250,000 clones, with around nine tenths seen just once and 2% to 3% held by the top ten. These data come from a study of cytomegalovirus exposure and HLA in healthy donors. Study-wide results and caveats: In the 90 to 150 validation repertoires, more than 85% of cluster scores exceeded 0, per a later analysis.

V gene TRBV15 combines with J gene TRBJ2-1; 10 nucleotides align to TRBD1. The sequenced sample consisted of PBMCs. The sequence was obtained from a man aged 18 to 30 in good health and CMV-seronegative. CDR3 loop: CATSSFDRGHQFF. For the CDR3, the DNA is TGTGCCACCAGCAGTTTTGACAGGGGGCATCAGTTCTTC.